Reported below is one T cell receptor (beta chain). Its target is not known. These data belong to a study of T cell responses to AZD1222 COVID-19 vaccine. Findings and limits, study-wide: All repertoire sampling was performed exclusively after the peak T cell response. Baseline serology detected seropositivity in only 5 to 7 AZD1222 recipients. Most donors were white British, females outnumbered males, and clonal diversity was possibly underestimated.

Clones were sequenced by immunoSEQ multiplex PCR, and TCRdb holds only the in-frame ones, with some missing. The sample lists roughly 97,000 clones, roughly 86% occurring once. In germline, CDR1 is SGHTA, CDR2 FQGNSA. V lost 0 bases and J 3 bases, leaving 11 bases between the germline ends. The CDR3 has 15 amino acids. The sequencing used peripheral blood, collected 28 days after the second dose of the MenACWY control vaccine. The chain employs TRBV7-2 and TRBJ2-5; D might be TRBD1 (7 bases). The receptor was derived from an adult who received the MenACWY meningococcal vaccine as a control. The CDR3 region is CASSLAGGGKETQYF. The DNA of the CDR3 is TGTGCCAGCAGCTTAGCAGGAGGGGGCAAAGAGACCCAGTACTTC.